This T cell receptor beta chain was recorded in a study of response to subunit inactivated influenza vaccine (dated by TCRdb to 2016 to 2018). Describing the broader study: Deep quantitative profiling of the T cell receptor repertoire was used in the study to follow responses to a trivalent subunit inactivated influenza vaccine. General study outcomes and caveats: The authors proposed that each seasonal influenza vaccination may bring in only a limited number of new T cells.

The CDR3 goes from the cysteine to the phenylalanine over 16 residues. The only DNA kept is the CDR3, 48 bases in frame from the first base. From the germline V gene (reference sequence), CDR1 is SSHAT and CDR2 is FNYEAQ. This clonotype turned up a few times. The clone's antigen remains unknown. The junction does not match germline at one end; this may be a read error. The library was built by means of RT-PCR. The listed sequencing device is Illumina HiSeq 2500. TCRdb ran its own pipeline on the public reads, namely fastp trimming at Q25 and MiXCR clone calling, and kept in-frame beta chains. Rows merge per CDR3 protein into single entries with the most common DNA and genes. A total of 500,000 to 550,000 distinct CDR3 sequences appear in this sample, under 30% of them only once. Of the sample, 2.5% to 3.5% falls within the top ten clones. Separately, the same data were catalogued under a study of T cells expressing NK-cell markers. As that second paper reports: 5'RACE template switching, by which a universal primer site and unique molecular identifiers were added, was used to make TCR beta cDNA libraries. Three sorted T-cell subsets (CD3+CD56+NKG2C+, CD3+CD56+NKG2C- and CD3+CD56-NKG2C+) from several donors had their TCR beta-chain repertoires profiled. Among the eight sequenced donors, only one was HCMV-seronegative, while the other seven were HCMV-seropositive. In several experiments an anti-gammadeltaTCR antibody was added to restrict sorting to alphabetaTCR-expressing T cells. In six donors, the dominant CD3+CD56+NKG2C+ clonotypes were among the top 10 CD8+ clonotypes and accounted for roughly 1.0-7.0% of CD8+ T cells. Those dominant clonotypes were again the most abundant among CD3+CD56-NKG2C+ cells in a few donors, at roughly 25-65%. It remained unclear whether the expanded NKG2C-expressing T cell clones were specific for HCMV antigens. All eight donors whose samples were sequenced were randomly selected healthy volunteers, three of them men and five women. A commercial ELISA kit detecting HCMV-specific IgG in serum was used to determine HCMV serostatus. Ficoll density gradient centrifugation was used to isolate peripheral blood mononuclear cells from blood. Using Miltenyi isolation kits, CD4+ and CD8+ T cells were isolated from PBMC through magnetic immunoseparation. cDNA synthesis was primed from the TCR beta constant segment and was followed by two successive PCR amplification steps. Sequencing of the libraries produced 2 x 150 bp reads on Illumina HiSeq 2000/2500, MiSeq or NextSeq. Reads were demultiplexed and grouped by UMI with MIGEC, and clonotypes were assembled and quantified with MiTCR. To exclude erroneous sequences, any TCR cDNA sequence not supported by at least two reads was discarded. The tcR package was used for downstream repertoire analysis, with clonotypes matched between fractions based on CDR3 nucleotide sequence plus V segment. VDJmatch was used to annotate antigen specificity against VDJdb, with one amino acid substitution allowed in CDR3.

The V and J genes are TRBV7-7 and TRBJ2-2; the D gene is perhaps TRBD2, from 6 matching bases. This receptor was taken from a man aged 45 to 65 who received an inactivated influenza vaccine. Donor details come from another sample of the same person, matched by shared clones. This specimen was CD4+ T cells sorted from PBMCs, taken 11 to 12 days after vaccination. The CDR3: CASSLTAGTNTGELFF. The sequenced DNA: TGTGCTAGCAGCTTAACGGCGGGAACCAACACCGGGGAGCTGTTTTTT.